This T cell receptor beta chain was obtained from a study of PD-1 blockade in classical Hodgkin lymphoma. Regarding the study as a whole: Similar baseline diversity was found in complete responders and newly diagnosed patients. By cycle point C4D1, TCR diversity had risen significantly in CD4+ cells (but not CD8+ cells).

Germline V CDR1 and CDR2: SGDLS, YYNGEE. The CDR3 runs to 15 residues. V lost 4 bases, J lost 4 bases, and 6 bases stayed unmatched. Relapse after autologous stem cell transplantation occurred in every patient, and brentuximab vedotin exposure varied. Sequencing was performed with immunoSEQ multiplex PCR; in TCRdb, only in-frame clones are kept and a portion is missing. Of around 26,000 clones listed, more than 75% are singletons. With respect to this clone: Its specificity is not known.

This sequence was found in a human donor with classical Hodgkin lymphoma. The sequenced sample was peripheral blood mononuclear cells (PBMCs), obtained before the second cycle of nivolumab. V and J are TRBV9 and TRBJ2-5; 11 bases fit TRBD2. CDR3 sequence (DNA): TGTGCCAGCAGCTCTAGCGGGGGGAGCTCAGAGACCCAGTACTTC. Protein sequence: CASSSSGGSSETQYF.